This T cell receptor (beta chain) was recorded in a study of control samples from healthy donors and cancer patients. This clone was counted once. Per germline, CDR1 LGHDT and CDR2 YNNKEL (reference sequence). V lost 4 bases and J lost 5, with 6 bases in between. CDR3 length: 12 residues. The repertoire was sequenced with immunoSEQ multiplex PCR; TCRdb's copy has only in-frame clones and lacks some. The sample contains tens of thousands of clones, 90% to 95% of which appear only once. The chain employs TRBV3-1 (or the pseudogene TRBV3-2) and TRBJ2-1; D not resolved. This sequence was found in a woman aged 25 to 39 in good health. Sample: blood. CDR3 in amino acids: CASSPGDNEQFF. The DNA of the CDR3 is TGTGCCAGCAGCCCTGGCGACAATGAGCAGTTCTTC.